A single sample gave rise to the 7 T cell receptor beta chains below, sequenced in a study of PD-1 blockade in classical Hodgkin lymphoma. The table came from immunoSEQ multiplex PCR; TCRdb's copy has only in-frame clones and leaves some out. Here the sample spans over 25,000 clones, more than 75% being singletons. Each patient experienced a relapse that followed autologous stem cell transplantation, and brentuximab vedotin exposure varied. The sequenced sample was peripheral blood mononuclear cells (PBMCs), obtained before the second cycle of nivolumab. These TCRs come from a human donor with classical Hodgkin lymphoma.

The chain is built from TRBV5-8 and TRBJ2-1; TRBD2 agrees at 12 bases. CDR1 and CDR2 (germline): SGHTS, YDEGEE. There are 18 residues in the CDR3. V gave up 0 bases and J gave up 6 bases; unmatched junction bases: 10. In nucleotides, the CDR3 is TGTGCCAGCAGCTTGGAGCTAGCGGGGGGGGCCAATATCAATGAGCAGTTCTTC. Amino acids: CASSLELAGGANINEQFF.

The rearrangement joins TRBV4-1 to TRBJ1-2, with TRBD1 matching 10 bases. After removal of 2 bases from V and 7 bases from J, the junction contained 7 bases not matched to a gene. The CDR3 is made up of 15 amino acids. Germline V gives CDR1 MGHRA, CDR2 YSYEKL. CDR3 sequence: CASSQSRQGAGGYTF. CDR3 DNA: TGCGCCAGCAGCCAATCAAGACAGGGGGCGGGTGGCTACACCTTC.

This rearrangement joins TRBV19 to TRBJ1-4; D uncertain. With 7 bases removed from V and 5 bases from J, the gap between germline ends came to 11 bases. The CDR3 covers 13 residues. Looked up from germline, CDR1 is LNHDA and CDR2 is SQIVND (reference sequence). The CDR3 DNA sequence: TGTGCCAGTAAGAGGGTGGGAAATGAAAAACTGTTTTTT. Translating gives CASKRVGNEKLFF.

The chain is built from TRBV19 and TRBJ2-7; a possible D gene is TRBD1 (6 bases). Germline lookup yields CDR1 LNHDA and CDR2 SQIVND (reference sequence). This CDR3 has 15 amino acids. The ends were cut back, 1 base at V and 2 bases at J, with 12 bases in the middle. Written as DNA, the CDR3 is TGTGCCAGTAGTATAGGACAGGTGGGTCCCTACGAGCAGTACTTC. It codes for CASSIGQVGPYEQYF.

This chain uses TRBV7-2 with TRBJ2-2; 10 nucleotides agree with TRBD1. Germline values: CDR1 SGHTA, CDR2 FQGNSA. The V and J ends lost 1 base and 3 bases, in that order; junction bases with no gene match: 2. CDR3 length: 16 amino acids. CDR3 residues: CASSLGGQGYTGELFF. CDR3 sequence (DNA): TGTGCCAGCAGCTTAGGGGGACAGGGGTACACCGGGGAGCTGTTTTTT.

The genes are TRBV15 and TRBJ2-5, with D perhaps given as TRBD1 or TRBD2 (5 bases each). This CDR3 has 12 residues. V lost 7 bases and J 5 bases, leaving 11 bases between the germline ends. The germline V gene has CDR1 LNHNV and CDR2 YYDKDF (reference sequence). The CDR3 is CATKTWGETQYF. The CDR3, as DNA: TGTGCCACCAAGACTTGGGGGGAGACCCAGTACTTC.

This sequence joins TRBV30 and TRBJ2-5, with TRBD1 identical over 9 bases. CDR3 length equals 14 residues. Looked up from germline, CDR1 is GTSNPN and CDR2 is SVGIG (reference sequence). Unmatched junction bases numbered 6, after V lost 2 bases and J lost 5 bases. The DNA of the CDR3 is TGTGCCTGGAGTCCGGGACAGGGAGTTGAGACCCAGTACTTC. It translates to CAWSPGQGVETQYF.